This TCR beta chain was observed in a study of blood T cell repertoires in COVID-19 (dated by TCRdb to about 2020). About the full investigation: Collaborator samples came from the United States, Italy and Spain and covered acute and convalescent phases of COVID-19. The prospective study material was composed of cDNA or gDNA derived from T cells, B-cell-depleted T cells, or PBMCs. Deeply sampled blood TCRbeta repertoires from subjects exposed to, actively infected with, or recovered from COVID-19 were included in the dataset. The repertoires were released in a freely available public database meant as a resource for research on the immune response to SARS-CoV-2. Samples were obtained from the ongoing ImmuneRACE study (first 160 participants) and from over 1,000 subjects provided by 6 global collaborators. Sample metadata almost always included a de-identified subject ID, COVID-19 status, age in years and sex. Where available, HLA class I and class II types were taken from metadata supplied by the sample provider and were not determined by assay-based typing. Here is what the overall study found, with its caveats: How much clinical and demographic metadata was included differed by source and by participant, and the metadata was provided uncurated.

TCRbeta CDR3 regions were amplified from genomic DNA by means of the immunoSEQ Assay, a bias-controlled multiplex PCR. The study's own analysis went as follows. The number of nucleated cells in each sample was estimated by amplification of reference gene primers within the assay. Sequence reads were collapsed and filtered to measure the absolute abundance of every unique TCRbeta CDR3 rearrangement. For each sample, productive Simpson clonality was calculated as the square root of Simpson's diversity index over productive rearrangements. This immuneACCESS table, as held by TCRdb, lists in-frame sequences with V and J called but not all clones. Of the missing ones, under half trace to an unresolved V gene in checked studies; the others have no known cause. Clone size and V and J calls were adopted from that table, with D and trimming inferred from the DNA. The sample table contains more than 100,000 clones; only one count was recorded for just over 85% of them. The leading ten clones occupy approximately 4.2% of the sample.

Note on this clone: There is no known antigen for this receptor. Sequence at one end of the junction differs from germline and may be a read error. Other DNA sequences of this sample code for an identical CDR3.

Each collaborating institution followed its own protocols to collect whole blood in K2EDTA tubes. For TCRbeta analysis, collaborators shipped samples as frozen whole blood, isolated PBMCs, or DNA extracted from either of those sample types. The CDR3 numbers 15 residues from cysteine through phenylalanine. Only the CDR3 DNA is retained, 45 bases long and in frame from the first base. The CDR1 and CDR2 encoded by the germline V gene (reference sequence) are SGHNT and YYREEE. Sequenced sample: peripheral blood. This receptor was identified in a middle-aged man with acute or convalescent COVID-19. The V and J genes are TRBV5-4 and TRBJ2-2; 8 central nucleotides agree with TRBD1. The DNA sequence is as follows: TGTGCCAGCAGCAAGGGACAGGCGAACACCGGGGAGTTGTTTTTT. The translation is CASSKGQANTGELFF. Where the CDR3 stops, the reference TRBV5-4 and TRBJ2-2 genes take over; the full variable domain is ETGVTQSPTHLIKTRGQQVTLRCSSQSGHNTVSWYQQALGQGPQFIFQYYREEENGRGNFPPRFSGLQFPNYSSELNVNALELDDSALYLCASSKGQANTGELFFGEGSRLTVL.